Given below is one T cell receptor (beta chain) in context. These data belong to a study of tumor-infiltrating lymphocytes in primary liver carcinoma. Priming with a constant-region primer yielded TCR beta cDNA from roughly 0.45 ug total RNA. What produced the TCR beta libraries was three nested multiplex PCR rounds using slightly modified ARM-PCR. The two initial PCR rounds, around 10 cycles each, used TRBV1-TRBV30 forward and C-beta reverse primers. TCRdb fed the multiplex PCR reads into MiXCR, producing one record per CDR3 protein. The table records fewer than 350,000 distinct CDR3 sequences, 50% to 70% of them present only once. With 4 bases removed from V and 0 bases from J, the gap between germline ends came to 13 bases. The CDR3 has 16 amino acids. Germline CDR1 reads MDHEN; CDR2 reads SYDVKM. The study extracted blood RNA from unsorted whole blood and also extracted germline DNA. Before the surgical procedure, four milliliters of peripheral blood were collected.

The J gene is TRBJ2-4, the V gene TRBV28; D not resolved. Sequences were obtained from peripheral blood. This receptor was obtained from a man aged 35-49 years with primary liver carcinoma and hepatitis B virus infection. The CDR3 nucleotides are TGTGCCAGCAGTTACGACGGAGCCTTAGCCAAAAACATTCAGTACTTC. Its protein product is CASSYDGALAKNIQYF.